This T cell receptor (beta chain) is drawn from a study of blood T cells in healthy people across ages. Through a sample-barcoded 5' primer and a J-beta primer mix, a second PCR was run for roughly 7 to 11 cycles. TCRdb passed the 5' RACE reads through MiXCR, listing each CDR3 protein once. The table includes some 1,500,000 distinct CDR3 sequences, approximately 39% detected once. This CDR3 is built from 14 residues. Looked up from germline, CDR1 is DFQATT and CDR2 is SNEGSKA (reference sequence). The chain combines TRBV20-1 with TRBJ2-7, with a weak D call TRBD1 (6 bases). Near its end, the DNA agrees better with TRBJ2-5, so the J call may be wrong. This receptor was obtained from a woman aged 18-29 years in good health. Sequenced input: blood. The DNA for the CDR3 is TGCAGTGCTAGAGATATAGTTAGGGGGGAGACCCAGTACTTC. Translated, it gives CSARDIVRGETQYF.